This T cell receptor beta chain was captured by sequencing in a study of blood T cell repertoires in COVID-19. For the study at large: PBMCs, B-cell-depleted T cells, or T cells provided the cDNA or gDNA that made up the material.

Assignment of participants to cohorts was predicated upon participant-reported clinical history. Authors' analysis steps: Amplification of reference gene primers provided the estimated nucleated cell counts. Sequencing was performed with immunoSEQ multiplex PCR; in TCRdb, only in-frame clones are kept and a portion is missing. The V and J calls and clone size were taken over from that table, and D and trimming were inferred from the DNA. Altogether over 250,000 clones are present, 87% being singletons, with the ten largest covering 5.3%. Germline V lookup: CDR1 LGHDT, CDR2 YNNKEL (reference sequence). This CDR3 has 12 amino acids. V was shortened by 5 bases and J by 6 bases, with 10 bases between the two germline ends.

This receptor was obtained from a woman aged 25 to 39 who had recovered from COVID-19. The sample comprised PBMCs or T cells enriched from blood (not recorded which). The chain has TRBV3-1 (or the pseudogene TRBV3-2) and TRBJ1-2; D not certain. In DNA form, the CDR3 reads TGTGCCAGCAGCGACCGGGGAGATGGCTACACCTTC. It translates to CASSDRGDGYTF.